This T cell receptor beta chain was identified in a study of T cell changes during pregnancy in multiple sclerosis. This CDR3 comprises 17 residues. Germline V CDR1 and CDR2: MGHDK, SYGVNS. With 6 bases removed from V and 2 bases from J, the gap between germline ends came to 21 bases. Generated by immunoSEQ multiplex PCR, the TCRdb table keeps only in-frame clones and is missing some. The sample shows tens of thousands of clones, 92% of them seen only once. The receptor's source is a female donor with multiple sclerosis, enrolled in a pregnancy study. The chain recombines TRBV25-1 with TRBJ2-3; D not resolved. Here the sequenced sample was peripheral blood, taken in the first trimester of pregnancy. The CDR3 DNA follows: TGTGCCAGCAGCGCCTACGCGGCTAGTGAGGTCACAGATACGCAGTATTTT. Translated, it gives CASSAYAASEVTDTQYF.